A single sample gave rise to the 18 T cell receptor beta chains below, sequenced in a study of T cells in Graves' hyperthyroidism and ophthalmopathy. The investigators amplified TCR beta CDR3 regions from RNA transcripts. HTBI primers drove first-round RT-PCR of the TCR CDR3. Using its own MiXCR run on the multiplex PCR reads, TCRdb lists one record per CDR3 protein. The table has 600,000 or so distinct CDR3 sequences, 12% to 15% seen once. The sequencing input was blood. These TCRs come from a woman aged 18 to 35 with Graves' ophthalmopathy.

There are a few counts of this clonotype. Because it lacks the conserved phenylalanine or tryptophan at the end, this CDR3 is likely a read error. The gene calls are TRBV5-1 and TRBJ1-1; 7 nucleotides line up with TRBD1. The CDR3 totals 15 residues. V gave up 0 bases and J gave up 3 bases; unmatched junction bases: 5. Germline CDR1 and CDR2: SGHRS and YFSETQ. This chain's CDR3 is CASSLAGDRDTEAFL. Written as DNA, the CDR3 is TGCGCCAGCAGCTTGGCCGGAGACAGGGACACTGAAGCTTTCCTT.

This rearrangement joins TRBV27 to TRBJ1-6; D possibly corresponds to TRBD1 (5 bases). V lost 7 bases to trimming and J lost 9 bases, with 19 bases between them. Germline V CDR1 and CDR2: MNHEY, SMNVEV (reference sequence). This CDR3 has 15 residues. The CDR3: CASKSRGILSSPLHF. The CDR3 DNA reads TGTGCCAGCAAATCGCGGGGGATCTTGAGTTCACCCCTCCACTTT.

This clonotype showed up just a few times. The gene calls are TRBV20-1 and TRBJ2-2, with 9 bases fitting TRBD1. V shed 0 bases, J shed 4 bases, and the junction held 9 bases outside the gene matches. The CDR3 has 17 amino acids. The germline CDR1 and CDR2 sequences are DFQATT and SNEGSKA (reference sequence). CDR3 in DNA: TGCAGTGCTAGAGATCCGGGACAGGGTCTAAGCACCGGGGAGCTGTTTTTT. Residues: CSARDPGQGLSTGELFF.

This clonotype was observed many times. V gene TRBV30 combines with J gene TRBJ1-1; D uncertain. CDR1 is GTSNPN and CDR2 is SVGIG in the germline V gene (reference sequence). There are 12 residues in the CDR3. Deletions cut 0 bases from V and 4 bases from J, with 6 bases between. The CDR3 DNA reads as TGTGCCTGGAGTGTAACGGGCACTGAAGCTTTCTTT. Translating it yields CAWSVTGTEAFF.

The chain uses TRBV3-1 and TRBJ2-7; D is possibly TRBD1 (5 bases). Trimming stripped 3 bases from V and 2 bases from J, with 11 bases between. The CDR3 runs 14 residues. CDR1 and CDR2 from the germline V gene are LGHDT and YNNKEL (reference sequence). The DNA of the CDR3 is TGTGCCAGCAGCCACAGGGTTTTGACCTACGAGCAGTACTTC. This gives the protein CASSHRVLTYEQYF.

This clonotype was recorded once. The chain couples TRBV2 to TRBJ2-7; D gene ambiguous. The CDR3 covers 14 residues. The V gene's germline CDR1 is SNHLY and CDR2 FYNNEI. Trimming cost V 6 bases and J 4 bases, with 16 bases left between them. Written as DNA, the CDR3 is TGTGCCAGCAGCCAAGGACCTCGGATTTACGAGCAGTACTTC. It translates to CASSQGPRIYEQYF.

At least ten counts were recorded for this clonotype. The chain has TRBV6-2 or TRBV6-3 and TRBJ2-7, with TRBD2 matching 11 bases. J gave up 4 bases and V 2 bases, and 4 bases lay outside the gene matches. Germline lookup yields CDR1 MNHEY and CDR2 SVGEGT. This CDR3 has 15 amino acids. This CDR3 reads CASSYPLAGDYEQYF. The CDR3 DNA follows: TGTGCCAGCAGTTACCCACTAGCGGGAGATTACGAGCAGTACTTC.

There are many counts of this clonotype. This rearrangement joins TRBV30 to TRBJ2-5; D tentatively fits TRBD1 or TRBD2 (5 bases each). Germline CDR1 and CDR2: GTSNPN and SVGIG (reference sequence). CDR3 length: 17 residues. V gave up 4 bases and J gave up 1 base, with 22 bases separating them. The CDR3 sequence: CAWTASDLRDPQETQYF. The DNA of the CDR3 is TGTGCCTGGACCGCCTCCGATCTCCGGGACCCCCAAGAGACCCAGTACTTC.

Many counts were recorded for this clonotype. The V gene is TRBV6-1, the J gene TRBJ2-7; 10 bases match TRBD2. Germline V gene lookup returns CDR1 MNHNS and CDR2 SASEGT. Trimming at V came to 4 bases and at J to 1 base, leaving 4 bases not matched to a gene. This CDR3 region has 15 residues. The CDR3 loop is CASSAQTSGSYEQYF. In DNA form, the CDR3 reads TGTGCCAGCAGTGCACAGACTAGCGGGTCCTACGAGCAGTACTTC.

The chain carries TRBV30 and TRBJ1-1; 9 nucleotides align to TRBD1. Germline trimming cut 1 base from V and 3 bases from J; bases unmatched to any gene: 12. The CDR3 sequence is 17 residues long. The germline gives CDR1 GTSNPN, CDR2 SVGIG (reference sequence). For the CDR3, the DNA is TGTGCCTGGAGTGGGAAAGGAGGGACAGGGCATGACACTGAAGCTTTCTTT. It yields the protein CAWSGKGGTGHDTEAFF. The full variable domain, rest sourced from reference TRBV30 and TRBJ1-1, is SQTIHQWPATLVQPVGSPLSLECTVEGTSNPNLYWYRQAAGRGLQLLFYSVGIGQISSEVPQNLSASRPQDRQFILSSKKLLLSDSGFYLCAWSGKGGTGHDTEAFFGQGTRLTVV.

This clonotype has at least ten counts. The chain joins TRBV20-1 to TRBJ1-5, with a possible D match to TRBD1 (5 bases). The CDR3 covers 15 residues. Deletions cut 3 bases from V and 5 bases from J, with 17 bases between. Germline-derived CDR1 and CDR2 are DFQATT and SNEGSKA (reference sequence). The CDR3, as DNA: TGCAGTGCTAGTGTCACGAATAGAGGGGATCAGCCCCAGCATTTT. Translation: CSASVTNRGDQPQHF.

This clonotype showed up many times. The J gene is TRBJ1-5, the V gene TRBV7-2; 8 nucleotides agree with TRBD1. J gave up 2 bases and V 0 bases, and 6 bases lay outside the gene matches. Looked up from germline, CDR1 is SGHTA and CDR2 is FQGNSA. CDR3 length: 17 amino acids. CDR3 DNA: TGTGCCAGCAGCTTAGCGCGGGTACAGGGGGGCAATCAGCCCCAGCATTTT. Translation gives CASSLARVQGGNQPQHF.

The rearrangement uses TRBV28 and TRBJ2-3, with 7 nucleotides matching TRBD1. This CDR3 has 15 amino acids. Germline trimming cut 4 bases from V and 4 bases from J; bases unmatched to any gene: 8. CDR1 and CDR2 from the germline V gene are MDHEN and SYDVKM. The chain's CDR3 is CASSSAGTAADTQYF. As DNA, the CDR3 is TGTGCCAGCAGTTCGGCCGGGACAGCCGCAGATACGCAGTATTTT.

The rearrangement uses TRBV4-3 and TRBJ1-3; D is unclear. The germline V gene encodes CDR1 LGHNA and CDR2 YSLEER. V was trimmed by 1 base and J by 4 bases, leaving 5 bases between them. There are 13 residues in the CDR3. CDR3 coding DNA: TGCGCCAGCAGCCAAGCCAGGGGAAACACCATATATTTT. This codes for CASSQARGNTIYF.

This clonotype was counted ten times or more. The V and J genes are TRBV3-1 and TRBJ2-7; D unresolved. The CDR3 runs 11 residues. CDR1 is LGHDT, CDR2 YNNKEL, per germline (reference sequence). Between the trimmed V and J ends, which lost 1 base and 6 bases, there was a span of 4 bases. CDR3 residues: CASSQAAEQYF. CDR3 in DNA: TGTGCCAGCAGCCAAGCGGCCGAGCAGTACTTC.

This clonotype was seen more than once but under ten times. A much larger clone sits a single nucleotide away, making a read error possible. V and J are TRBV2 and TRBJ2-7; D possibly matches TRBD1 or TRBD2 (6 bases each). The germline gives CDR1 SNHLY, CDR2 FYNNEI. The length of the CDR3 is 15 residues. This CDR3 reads CTSSEGERTAGEQYF. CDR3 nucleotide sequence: TGTACCAGCAGTGAGGGAGAGAGGACAGCGGGCGAGCAGTACTTC.

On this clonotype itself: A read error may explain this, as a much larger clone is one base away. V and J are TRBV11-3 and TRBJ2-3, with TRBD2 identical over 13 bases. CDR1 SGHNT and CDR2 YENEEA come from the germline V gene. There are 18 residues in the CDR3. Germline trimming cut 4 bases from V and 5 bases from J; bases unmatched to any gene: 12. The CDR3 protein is CASSSRGGLAGVGDTQYF. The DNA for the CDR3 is TGTGCCAGCAGCTCCCGGGGAGGACTAGCGGGAGTGGGAGATACGCAGTATTTT.

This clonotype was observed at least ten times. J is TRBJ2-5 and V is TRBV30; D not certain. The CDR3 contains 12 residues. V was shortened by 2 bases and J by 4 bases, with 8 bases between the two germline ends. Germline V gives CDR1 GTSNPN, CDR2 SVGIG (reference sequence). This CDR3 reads CAWSIDRETQYF. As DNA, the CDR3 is TGTGCCTGGAGTATTGACCGAGAGACCCAGTACTTC.